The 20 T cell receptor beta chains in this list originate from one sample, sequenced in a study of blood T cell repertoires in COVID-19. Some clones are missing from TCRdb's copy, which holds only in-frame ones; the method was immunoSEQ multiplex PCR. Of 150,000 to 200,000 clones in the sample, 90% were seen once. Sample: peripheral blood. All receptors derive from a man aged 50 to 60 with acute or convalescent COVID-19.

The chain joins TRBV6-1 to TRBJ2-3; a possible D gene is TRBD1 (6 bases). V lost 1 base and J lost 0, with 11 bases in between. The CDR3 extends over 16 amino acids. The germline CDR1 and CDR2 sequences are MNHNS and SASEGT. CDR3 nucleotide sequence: TGTGCCAGCAGTGAAGGAAACAGGGCTAGCACAGATACGCAGTATTTT. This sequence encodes CASSEGNRASTDTQYF.

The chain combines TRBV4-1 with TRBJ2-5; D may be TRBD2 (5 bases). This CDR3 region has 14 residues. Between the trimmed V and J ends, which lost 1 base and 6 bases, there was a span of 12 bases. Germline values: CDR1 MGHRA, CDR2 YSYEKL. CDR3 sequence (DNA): TGCGCCAGCAGCCAAGTGGACTCCCGAAAGACCCAGTACTTC. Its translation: CASSQVDSRKTQYF.

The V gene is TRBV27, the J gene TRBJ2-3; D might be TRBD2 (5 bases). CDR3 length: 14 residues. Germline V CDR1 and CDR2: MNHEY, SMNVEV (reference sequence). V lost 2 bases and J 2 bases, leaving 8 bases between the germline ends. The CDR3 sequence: CASSLRGYTDTQYF. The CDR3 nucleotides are TGTGCCAGCAGTTTACGAGGGTACACAGATACGCAGTATTTT.

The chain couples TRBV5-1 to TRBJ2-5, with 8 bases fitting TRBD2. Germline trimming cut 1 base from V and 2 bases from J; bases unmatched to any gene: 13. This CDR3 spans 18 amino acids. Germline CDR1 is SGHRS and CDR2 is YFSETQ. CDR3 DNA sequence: TGCGCCAGCAGCTTGACGGAGCCCGGGAGGGCGGGGCAAGAGACCCAGTACTTC. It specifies CASSLTEPGRAGQETQYF.

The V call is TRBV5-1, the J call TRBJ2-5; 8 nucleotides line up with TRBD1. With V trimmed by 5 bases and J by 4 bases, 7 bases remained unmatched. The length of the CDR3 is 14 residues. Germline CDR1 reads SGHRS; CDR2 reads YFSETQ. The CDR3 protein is CASRALGQGETQYF. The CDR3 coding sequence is TGCGCCAGCAGGGCCCTTGGACAGGGAGAGACCCAGTACTTC.

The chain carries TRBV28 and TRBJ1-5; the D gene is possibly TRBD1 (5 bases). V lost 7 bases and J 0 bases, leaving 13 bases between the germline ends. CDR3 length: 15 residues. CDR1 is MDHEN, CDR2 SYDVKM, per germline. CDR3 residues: CASTLWGVSNQPQHF. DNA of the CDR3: TGTGCCAGCACTTTGTGGGGGGTTAGCAATCAGCCCCAGCATTTT.

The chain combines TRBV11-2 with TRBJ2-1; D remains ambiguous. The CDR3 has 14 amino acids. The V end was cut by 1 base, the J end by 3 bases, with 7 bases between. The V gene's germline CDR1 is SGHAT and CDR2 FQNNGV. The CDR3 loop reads CASSLVASYNEQFF. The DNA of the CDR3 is TGTGCCAGCAGCTTAGTGGCCAGCTACAATGAGCAGTTCTTC.

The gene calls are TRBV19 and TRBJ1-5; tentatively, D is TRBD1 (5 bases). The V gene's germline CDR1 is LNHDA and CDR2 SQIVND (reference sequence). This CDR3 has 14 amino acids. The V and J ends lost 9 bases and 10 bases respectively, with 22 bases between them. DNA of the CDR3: TGTGCCAGCCAATTACAGGTGGCACAACCCCCCCAGCATTTT. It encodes CASQLQVAQPPQHF. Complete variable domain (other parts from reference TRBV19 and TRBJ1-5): DGGITQSPKYLFRKEGQNVTLSCEQNLNHDAMYWYRQDPGQGLRLIYYSQIVNDFQKGDIAEGYSVSREKKESFPLTVTSAQKNPTAFYLCASQLQVAQPPQHFGDGTRLSIL.

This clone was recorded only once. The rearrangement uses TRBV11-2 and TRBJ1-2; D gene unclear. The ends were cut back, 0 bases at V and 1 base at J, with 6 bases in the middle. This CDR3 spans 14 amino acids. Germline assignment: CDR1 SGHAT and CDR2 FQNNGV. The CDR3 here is CASSLELSNYGYTF. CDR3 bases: TGTGCCAGCAGCTTAGAGTTGAGTAACTATGGCTACACCTTC.

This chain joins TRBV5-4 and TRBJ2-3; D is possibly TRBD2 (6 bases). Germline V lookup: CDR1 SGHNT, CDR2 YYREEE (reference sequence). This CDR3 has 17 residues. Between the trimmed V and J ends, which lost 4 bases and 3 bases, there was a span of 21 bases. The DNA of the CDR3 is TGTGCCAGCAGCGACTTCCGAGCGGGCCGGGAAACAGATACGCAGTATTTT. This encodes CASSDFRAGRETDTQYF. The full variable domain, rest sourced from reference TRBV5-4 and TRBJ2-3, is ETGVTQSPTHLIKTRGQQVTLRCSSQSGHNTVSWYQQALGQGPQFIFQYYREEENGRGNFPPRFSGLQFPNYSSELNVNALELDDSALYLCASSDFRAGRETDTQYFGPGTRLTVL.

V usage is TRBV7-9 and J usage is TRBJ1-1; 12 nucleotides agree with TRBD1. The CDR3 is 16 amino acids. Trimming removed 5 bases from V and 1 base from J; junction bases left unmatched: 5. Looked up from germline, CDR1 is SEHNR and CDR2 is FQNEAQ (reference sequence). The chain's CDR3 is CASSQGQGASNTEAFF. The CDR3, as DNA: TGTGCCAGCAGCCAGGGACAGGGGGCCTCGAACACTGAAGCTTTCTTT. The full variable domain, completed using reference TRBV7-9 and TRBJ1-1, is DTGVSQNPRHKITKRGQNVTFRCDPISEHNRLYWYRQTLGQGPEFLTYFQNEAQLEKSRLLSDRFSAERPKGSFSTLEIQRTEQGDSAMYLCASSQGQGASNTEAFFGQGTRLTVV.

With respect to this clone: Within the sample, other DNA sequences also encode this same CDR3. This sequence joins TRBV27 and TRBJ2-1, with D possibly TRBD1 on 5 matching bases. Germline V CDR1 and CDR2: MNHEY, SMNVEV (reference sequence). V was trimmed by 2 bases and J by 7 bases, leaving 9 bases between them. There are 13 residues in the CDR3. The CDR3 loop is CASSLLGVNEQFF. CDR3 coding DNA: TGTGCCAGCAGTTTACTAGGGGTGAATGAGCAGTTCTTC.

CDR3 nucleotides: TGTGCCAGCAGCTTCAATAGCAATCAGCCCCAGCATTTT. Translating it yields CASSFNSNQPQHF. The chain carries TRBV5-8 and TRBJ1-5; D unclear. There are 13 residues in the CDR3. V dropped 2 bases and J dropped 0 bases, with 3 bases sitting between them. The germline CDR1 and CDR2 sequences are SGHTS and YDEGEE.

CDR3 in amino acids: CASSVVGTGVTDTQYF. The CDR3 bases are TGTGCCAGCAGCGTAGTAGGGACAGGGGTCACAGATACGCAGTATTTT. This chain links TRBV9 with TRBJ2-3; TRBD1 matches at 10 bases. This CDR3 region has 16 residues. Per the germline V gene, CDR1 is SGDLS and CDR2 is YYNGEE. V lost 0 bases to trimming and J lost 2 bases; unmatched junction nucleotides: 3.

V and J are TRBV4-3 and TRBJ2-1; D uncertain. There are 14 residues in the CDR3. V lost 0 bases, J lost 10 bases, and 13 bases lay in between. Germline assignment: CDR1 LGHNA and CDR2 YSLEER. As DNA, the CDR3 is TGCGCCAGCAGCCAAGACCCTGCGGCGGTCGAGCAGTTCTTC. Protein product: CASSQDPAAVEQFF.

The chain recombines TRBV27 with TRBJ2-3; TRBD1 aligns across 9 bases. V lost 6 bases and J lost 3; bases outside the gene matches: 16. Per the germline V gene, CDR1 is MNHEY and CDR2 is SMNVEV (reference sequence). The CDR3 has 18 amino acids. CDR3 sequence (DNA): TGTGCCAGCAGCCAAACTCCGCCTCGGACAGGGGTGACAGATACGCAGTATTTT. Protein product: CASSQTPPRTGVTDTQYF.

The CDR3 nucleotides are TGTGCCACCAGCAGGGGGGGGCGTGCGATAACAGATACGCAGTATTTT. Its protein is CATSRGGRAITDTQYF. V and J are TRBV15 and TRBJ2-3; a possible D gene is TRBD2 (7 bases). The CDR3 has 16 residues. Trimming pared 3 bases from V and 3 bases from J, leaving 16 bases between. CDR1 is LNHNV, CDR2 YYDKDF, per germline (reference sequence).

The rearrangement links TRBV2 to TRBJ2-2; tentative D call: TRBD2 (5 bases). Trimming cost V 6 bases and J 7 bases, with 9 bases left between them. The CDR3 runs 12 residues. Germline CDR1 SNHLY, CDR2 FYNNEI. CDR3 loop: CASRVLVGELFF. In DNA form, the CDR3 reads TGTGCCAGCAGAGTACTAGTCGGGGAGCTGTTTTTT.

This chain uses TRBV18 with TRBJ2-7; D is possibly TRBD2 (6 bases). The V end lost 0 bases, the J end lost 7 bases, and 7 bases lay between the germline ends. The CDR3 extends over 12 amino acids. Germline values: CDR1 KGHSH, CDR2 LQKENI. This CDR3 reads CASSPPEGEQYF. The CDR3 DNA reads TGTGCCAGCTCACCACCGGAGGGGGAGCAGTACTTC.

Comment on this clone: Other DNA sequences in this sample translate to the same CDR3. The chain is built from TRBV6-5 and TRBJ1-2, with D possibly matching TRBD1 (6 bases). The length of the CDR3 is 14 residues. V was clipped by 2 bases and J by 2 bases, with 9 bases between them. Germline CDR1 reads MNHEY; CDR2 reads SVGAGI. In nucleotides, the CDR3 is TGTGCCAGCAGTTACCGCGGACAGAACTATGGCTACACCTTC. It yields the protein CASSYRGQNYGYTF.